Following are 10 T cell receptor beta chains from one sample sequenced in a study of beta chain features in type 1 diabetes. Every isolated RNA sample was fully reverse transcribed, so sequencing captured expressed TCRB transcripts. Repertoires were generated with immunoSEQ multiplex PCR, while TCRdb's copy carries only in-frame clones and drops some. This repertoire shows some 900,000 clones, roughly 15% found once; its top ten account for about 0.025%. Source material: naive CD4+ T cells from blood. The receptors shown here come from a woman aged 18-35 years in good health.

The chain recombines TRBV28 with TRBJ2-5; D not resolved. V lost 2 bases and J 4 bases, leaving 11 bases between the germline ends. This CDR3 comprises 14 residues. Germline lookup yields CDR1 MDHEN and CDR2 SYDVKM. CDR3 sequence (DNA): TGTGCCAGCAGTTTAAGATTAATGGGAGAGACCCAGTACTTC. It codes for CASSLRLMGETQYF. The whole variable domain, filled in from reference TRBV28 and TRBJ2-5, reads DVKVTQSSRYLVKRTGEKVFLECVQDMDHENMFWYRQDPGLGLRLIYFSYDVKMKEKGDIPEGYSVSREKKERFSLILESASTNQTSMYLCASSLRLMGETQYFGPGTRLLVL.

The CDR3 is CASSYSWQGNEKLFF. The CDR3 DNA follows: TGTGCCAGCAGTTACTCGTGGCAGGGAAACGAAAAACTGTTTTTT. The chain combines TRBV6-6 with TRBJ1-4, with D possibly TRBD1 on 5 matching bases. This CDR3 region has 15 residues. V lost 0 bases, J lost 8 bases, and 13 bases lay in between. Germline-derived CDR1 and CDR2 are MNHNY and SVGAGI (reference sequence).

The rearrangement links TRBV7-3 to TRBJ2-6; D perhaps matches TRBD2 (5 bases). The ends were cut back, 5 bases at V and 7 bases at J, with 15 bases in the middle. The CDR3 covers 15 residues. Germline CDR1 SGHTA, CDR2 FQGTGA. This chain's CDR3 is CASSPEGFGANVLTF. The CDR3 DNA is TGTGCCAGCAGCCCAGAGGGATTTGGTGCCAACGTCCTGACTTTC.

In its sample, this clone was seen a few times. The chain has TRBV5-4 and TRBJ1-1; D is unresolved. Germline V gene sequence: CDR1 SGHNT, CDR2 YYREEE (reference sequence). This CDR3 region has 14 residues. V shed 2 bases and J shed 1 base, with 9 bases lying between them. CDR3 residues: CASSFGVGNTEAFF. In nucleotides, the CDR3 is TGTGCCAGCAGCTTCGGGGTGGGGAACACTGAAGCTTTCTTT.

The rearrangement uses TRBV7-2 and TRBJ2-2; the D gene is possibly TRBD2 (5 bases). Germline V gene sequence: CDR1 SGHTA, CDR2 FQGNSA. This CDR3 spans 13 amino acids. V was clipped by 5 bases and J by 5 bases, with 9 bases between them. The CDR3 DNA sequence: TGTGCCAGCAGCATACTAGAAACCGGGGAGCTGTTTTTT. It codes for CASSILETGELFF.

The rearrangement links TRBV4-2 to TRBJ2-7, with D possibly TRBD2 on 5 matching bases. CDR1 and CDR2 from the germline V gene are LGHNA and YNFKEQ. The CDR3 contains 14 residues. V lost 0 bases and J 1 base, leaving 7 bases between the germline ends. CDR3 sequence (DNA): TGTGCCAGCAGCCAAGAACCGGGGTCCTACGAGCAGTACTTC. As protein: CASSQEPGSYEQYF.

Remarks on this clone: Other DNA sequences from this sample encode an identical CDR3 as well. The chain links TRBV7-9 to TRBJ2-3; 9 bases align to TRBD2. Germline CDR1 SEHNR, CDR2 FQNEAQ (reference sequence). V lost 5 bases to trimming and J lost 4 bases; unmatched junction nucleotides: 4. The CDR3 totals 14 residues. Here the CDR3 reads CASSPGLAADTQYF. CDR3 coding DNA: TGTGCCAGCAGCCCGGGACTAGCTGCAGATACGCAGTATTTT.

The chain recombines TRBV7-3 with TRBJ2-2; 7 nucleotides line up with TRBD2. The germline gives CDR1 SGHTA, CDR2 FQGTGA. Trimming at V came to 3 bases and at J to 6 bases, leaving 7 bases not matched to a gene. The CDR3 spans 15 residues. Here the CDR3 DNA reads TGTGCCAGCAGCTTCACCGTCCGGGGGGCCGGGGAGCTGTTTTTT. Residues: CASSFTVRGAGELFF.

This clone was seen more than once but under ten times. This chain joins TRBV2 and TRBJ2-7, with D perhaps TRBD1 (5 bases). This CDR3 region has 13 residues. Trimming stripped 7 bases from V and 2 bases from J, with 12 bases between. Germline-derived CDR1 and CDR2 are SNHLY and FYNNEI. This CDR3 is CASKSSRAYEQYF. CDR3 DNA sequence: TGTGCCAGCAAATCGTCCAGGGCCTACGAGCAGTACTTC.

The chain couples TRBV7-9 to TRBJ2-1; 7 bases match TRBD2. The CDR3 length is 15 residues. J gave up 8 bases and V 7 bases, and 14 bases lay outside the gene matches. CDR1 SEHNR and CDR2 FQNEAQ come from the germline V gene (reference sequence). In DNA form, the CDR3 reads TGTGCCAGCACCCCCTATGGAGGGAGGGTAGATGAGCAGTTCTTC. Encoded protein: CASTPYGGRVDEQFF.